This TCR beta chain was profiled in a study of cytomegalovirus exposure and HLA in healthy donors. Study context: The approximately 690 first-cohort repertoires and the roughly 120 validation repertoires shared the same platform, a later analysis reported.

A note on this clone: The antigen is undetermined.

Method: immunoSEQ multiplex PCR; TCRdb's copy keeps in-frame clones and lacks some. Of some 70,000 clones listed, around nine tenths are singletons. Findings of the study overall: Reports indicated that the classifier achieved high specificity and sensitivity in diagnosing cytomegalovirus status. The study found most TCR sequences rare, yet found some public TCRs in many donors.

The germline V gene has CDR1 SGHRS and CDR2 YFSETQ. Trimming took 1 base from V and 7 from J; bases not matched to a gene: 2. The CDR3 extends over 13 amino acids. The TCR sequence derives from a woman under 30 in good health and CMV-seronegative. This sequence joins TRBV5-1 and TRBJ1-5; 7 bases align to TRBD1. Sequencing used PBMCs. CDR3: CASSLTGDQPQHF. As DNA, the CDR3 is TGCGCCAGCAGCTTGACAGGGGACCAGCCCCAGCATTTT. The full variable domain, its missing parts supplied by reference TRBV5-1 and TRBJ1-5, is KAGVTQTPRYLIKTRGQQVTLSCSPISGHRSVSWYQQTPGQGLQFLFEYFSETQRNKGNFPGRFSGRQFSNSRSEMNVSTLELGDSALYLCASSLTGDQPQHFGDGTRLSIL.